This is a list of T cell receptor beta chains from one sample in a study of T cells in localized non-small cell lung cancer. Profiling relied on immunoSEQ multiplex PCR, and the TCRdb table lists in-frame clones only, not all of them. The sample holds approximately 35,000 clones; roughly 90% are singletons and the top ten take roughly 4%. The material sequenced was peripheral blood, taken before any cancer treatment. These receptors were taken from a man aged 35 to 69 with stage I lung adenocarcinoma. CDR3s include the opening cysteine and the closing phenylalanine or tryptophan.

v_gene	j_gene	CDR3aa
TRBV5-1	TRBJ2-2	CASSLKAAGVGELFF
TRBV19	TRBJ1-3	CASKGGNGNTIYF
TRBV11-3	TRBJ2-1	CASSLRDRGANEQFF
TRBV5-1	TRBJ2-7	CASSPGPRSSYEQYF
TRBV10-3	TRBJ2-5	CAISEISSGGGSYQETQYF
TRBV5-1	TRBJ2-1	CASGPWGQVRDEQFF
TRBV5-6	TRBJ1-1	CASSQGVGFTEAFF
TRBV19	TRBJ2-1	CASKGVYNEQFF
TRBV7-2	TRBJ2-5	CASSADLGRVETQYF
TRBV2	TRBJ2-5	CASKATEEIGKETQYF
TRBV5-1	TRBJ2-7	CASSLAGLGSPVLF
TRBV6-8	TRBJ1-1	CASSYPGQGPNQNTEAFF
TRBV27	TRBJ2-5	CASRPRQGAGETQYF
TRBV6-4	TRBJ1-6	CASKGRVGTPVRSYNSPLHF
TRBV11-2	TRBJ2-1	CASSRISGASYNEQFF
TRBV5-1	TRBJ2-7	CASRRGQDGTYEQYF
TRBV18	TRBJ2-1	CASSRGAGANNEQFF
TRBV10-3	TRBJ2-6	CAIREGTGTAGANVLTF
TRBV30	TRBJ2-7	CAWGSGGAYEQYF
TRBV13	TRBJ2-5	CASSLRVAGETQYF
TRBV5-1	TRBJ2-2	CASSNKQGGTGELFF
TRBV27	TRBJ1-2	CASSFARSNYGYTF
TRBV19	TRBJ2-1	CASNGQVRDEQFF
TRBV29-1	TRBJ2-5	CSVANKETQYF
TRBV27	TRBJ1-2	CASSSTPPTVGGYTF
TRBV27	TRBJ1-1	CASSPPDRGDTEAFF
TRBV18	TRBJ2-3	CASSPGDTQYF
TRBV25-1	TRBJ1-1	CASSEWGGTGLAFF
TRBV6-5	TRBJ2-1	CASTAGYNEQFF
TRBV5-5	TRBJ1-1	CASSLRQMNTEAFF
TRBV19	TRBJ1-3	CASKSVPGNTIYF
TRBV5-1	TRBJ1-1	CASSLFSPGNTEAFF
TRBV19	TRBJ1-2	CASSSSLDRFYGYTF
TRBV6-1	TRBJ2-7	CASSRDRRYEQYF
TRBV6-5	TRBJ2-5	CASSYKRGVQETQYF
TRBV7-2	TRBJ1-1	CASSLAQGNTEAFF
TRBV5-1	TRBJ2-4	CASGAKNIQYF
TRBV15	NA	CATSRPSSSGVSYEQYF
TRBV29-1	TRBJ1-1	CSVQPLPNTEAFF
TRBV7-6	TRBJ1-2	CASSFSGGGYTF
TRBV5-1	TRBJ2-5	CASSLVLFVASDKGFQETQYF
TRBV5-6	TRBJ1-1	CASSLPGGTEAFF
TRBV5-1	TRBJ1-1	CASSLPGQVLGGTEAFF
TRBV5-8	TRBJ2-2	CASSARYHGGRTGELFF
TRBV7-2	TRBJ2-7	CASSWGGGEKYF
TRBV6-1	TRBJ1-4	CASRALGTTNEKLFF
TRBV29-1	TRBJ1-5	CSVVSGGSNQPQHF
TRBV5-6	TRBJ2-7	CASSLLQGYEQYF
TRBV5-1	TRBJ2-1	CASSPYGGSMYEQFF
TRBV30	TRBJ2-7	CAWSLATGGAEQYF
TRBV9	TRBJ2-5	CASSRGAGEQETQYF
TRBV9	TRBJ2-2	CASSVGTSGEPGELFF